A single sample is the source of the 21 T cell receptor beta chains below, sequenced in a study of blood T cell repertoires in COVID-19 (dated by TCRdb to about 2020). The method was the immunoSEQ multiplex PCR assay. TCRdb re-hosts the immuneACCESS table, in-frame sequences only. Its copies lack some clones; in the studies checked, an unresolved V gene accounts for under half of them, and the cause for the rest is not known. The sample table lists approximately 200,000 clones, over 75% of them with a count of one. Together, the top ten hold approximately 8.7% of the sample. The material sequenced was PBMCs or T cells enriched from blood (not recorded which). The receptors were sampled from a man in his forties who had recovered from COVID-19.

Here the CDR3 DNA reads TGTGCCAGCAGCGGGAGACAGGGGACCCTGAACACTGAAGCTTTCTTT. Translation gives CASSGRQGTLNTEAFF. The rearrangement uses TRBV9 and TRBJ1-1, with TRBD1 matching over 8 bases. The CDR3 runs 16 residues. The V and J ends lost 3 bases and 0 bases, in that order; junction bases with no gene match: 7. Germline CDR1 reads SGDLS; CDR2 reads YYNGEE.

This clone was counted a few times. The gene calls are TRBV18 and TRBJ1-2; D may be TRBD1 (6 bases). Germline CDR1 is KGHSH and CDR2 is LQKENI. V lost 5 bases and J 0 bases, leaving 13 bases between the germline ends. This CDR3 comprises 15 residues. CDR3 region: CASSERQVPNYGYTF. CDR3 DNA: TGTGCCAGCTCAGAAAGACAGGTACCTAACTATGGCTACACCTTC.

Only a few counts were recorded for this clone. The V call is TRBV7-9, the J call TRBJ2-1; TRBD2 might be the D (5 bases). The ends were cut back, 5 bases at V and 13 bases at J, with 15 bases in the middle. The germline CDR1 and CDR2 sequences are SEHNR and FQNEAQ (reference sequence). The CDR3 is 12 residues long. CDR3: CASSLLGEFQFF. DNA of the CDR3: TGTGCCAGCAGCCTCCTTGGGGAGTTCCAGTTCTTC.

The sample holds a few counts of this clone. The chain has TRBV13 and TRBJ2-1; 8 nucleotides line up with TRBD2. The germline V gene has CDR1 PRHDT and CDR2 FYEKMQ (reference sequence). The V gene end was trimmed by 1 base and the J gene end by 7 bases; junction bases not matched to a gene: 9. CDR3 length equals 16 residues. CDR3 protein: CASSLVAGGGLNEQFF. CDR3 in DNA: TGTGCCAGCAGCTTAGTGGCGGGGGGAGGGTTAAATGAGCAGTTCTTC. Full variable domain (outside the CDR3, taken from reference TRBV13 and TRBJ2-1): AAGVIQSPRHLIKEKRETATLKCYPIPRHDTVYWYQQGPGQDPQFLISFYEKMQSDKGSIPDRFSAQQFSDYHSELNMSSLELGDSALYFCASSLVAGGGLNEQFFGPGTRLTVL.

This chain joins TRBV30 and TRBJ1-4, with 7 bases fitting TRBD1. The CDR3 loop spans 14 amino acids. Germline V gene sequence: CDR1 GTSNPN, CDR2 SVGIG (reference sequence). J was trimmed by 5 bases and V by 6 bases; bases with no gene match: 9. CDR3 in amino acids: CACSPMTGNEKLFF. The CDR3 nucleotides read TGTGCCTGTTCTCCCATGACAGGGAATGAAAAACTGTTTTTT.

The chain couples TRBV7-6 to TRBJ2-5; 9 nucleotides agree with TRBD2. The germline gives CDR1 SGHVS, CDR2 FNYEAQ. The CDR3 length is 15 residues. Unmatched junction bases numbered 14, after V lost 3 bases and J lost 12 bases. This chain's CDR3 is CASSFSPGLAPIEYF. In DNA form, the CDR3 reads TGTGCCAGCAGCTTTAGTCCGGGACTAGCCCCAATTGAGTACTTC.

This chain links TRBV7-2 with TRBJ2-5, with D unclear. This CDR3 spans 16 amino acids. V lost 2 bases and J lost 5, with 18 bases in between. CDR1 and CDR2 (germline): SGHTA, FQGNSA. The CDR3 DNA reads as TGTGCCAGCAGCTTAACCGCCGTAATCGCTCGGGAGACCCAGTACTTC. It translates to CASSLTAVIARETQYF.

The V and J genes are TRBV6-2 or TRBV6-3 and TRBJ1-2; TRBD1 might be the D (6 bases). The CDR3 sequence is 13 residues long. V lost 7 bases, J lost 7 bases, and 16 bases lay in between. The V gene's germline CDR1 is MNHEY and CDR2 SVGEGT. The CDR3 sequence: CASTPRGGFGYTF. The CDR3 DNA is TGTGCCAGCACCCCAAGGGGGGGCTTTGGCTACACCTTC.

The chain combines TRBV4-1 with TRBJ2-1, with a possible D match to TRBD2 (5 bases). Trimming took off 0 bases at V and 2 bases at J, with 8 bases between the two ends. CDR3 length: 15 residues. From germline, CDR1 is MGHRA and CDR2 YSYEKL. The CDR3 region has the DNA TGCGCCAGCAGCCAAGATAGCGCCCCCTACAATGAGCAGTTCTTC. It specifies CASSQDSAPYNEQFF.

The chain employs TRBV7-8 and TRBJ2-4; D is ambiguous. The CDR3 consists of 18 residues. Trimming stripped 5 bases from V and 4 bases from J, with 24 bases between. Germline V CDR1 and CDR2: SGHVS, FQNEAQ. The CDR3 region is CASSPRSPDRLGKNIQYF. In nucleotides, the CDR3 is TGTGCCAGCAGCCCCAGGTCCCCGGATCGATTAGGTAAAAACATTCAGTACTTC.

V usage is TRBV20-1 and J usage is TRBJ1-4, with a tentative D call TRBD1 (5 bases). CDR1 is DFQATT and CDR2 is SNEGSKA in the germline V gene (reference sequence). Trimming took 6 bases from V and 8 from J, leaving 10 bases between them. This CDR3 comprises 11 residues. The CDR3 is CSARTREKLFF. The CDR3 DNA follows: TGCAGTGCCCGGACAAGAGAAAAACTGTTTTTT.

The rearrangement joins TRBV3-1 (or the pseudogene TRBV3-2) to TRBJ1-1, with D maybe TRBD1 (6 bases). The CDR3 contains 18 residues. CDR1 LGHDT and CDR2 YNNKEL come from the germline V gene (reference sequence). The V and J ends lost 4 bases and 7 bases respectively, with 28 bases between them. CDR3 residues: CASSPRRTGGPSRGEAFF. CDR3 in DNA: TGTGCCAGCAGCCCAAGACGCACGGGGGGGCCATCAAGAGGTGAAGCTTTCTTT.

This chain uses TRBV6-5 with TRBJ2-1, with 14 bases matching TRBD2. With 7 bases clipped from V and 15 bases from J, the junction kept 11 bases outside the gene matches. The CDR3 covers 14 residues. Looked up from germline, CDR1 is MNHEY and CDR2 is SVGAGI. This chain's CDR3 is CASMAGLAGEGRFF. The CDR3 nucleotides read TGTGCCAGCATGGCGGGACTAGCGGGAGAAGGGCGGTTCTTC.

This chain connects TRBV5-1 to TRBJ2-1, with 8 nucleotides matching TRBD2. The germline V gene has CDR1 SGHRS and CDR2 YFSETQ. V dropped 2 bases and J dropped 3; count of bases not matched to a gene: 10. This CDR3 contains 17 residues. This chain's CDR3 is CASSFRIAGINYNEQFF. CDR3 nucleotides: TGCGCCAGCAGCTTTCGGATAGCGGGAATAAACTACAATGAGCAGTTCTTC.

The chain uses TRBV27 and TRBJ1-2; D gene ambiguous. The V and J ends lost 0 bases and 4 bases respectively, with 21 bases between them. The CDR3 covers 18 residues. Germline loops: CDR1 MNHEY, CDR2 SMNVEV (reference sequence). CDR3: CASSLSRVEAPSTYGYTF. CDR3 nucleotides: TGTGCCAGCAGTTTATCGAGGGTAGAAGCCCCTAGCACCTATGGCTACACCTTC.

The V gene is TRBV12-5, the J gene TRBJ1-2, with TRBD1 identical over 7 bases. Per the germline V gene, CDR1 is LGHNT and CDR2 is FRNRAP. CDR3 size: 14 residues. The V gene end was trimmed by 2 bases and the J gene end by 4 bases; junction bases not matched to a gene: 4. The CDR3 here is CASGLTGDSYGYTF. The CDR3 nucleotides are TGTGCTAGTGGTTTGACTGGGGACAGCTATGGCTACACCTTC.

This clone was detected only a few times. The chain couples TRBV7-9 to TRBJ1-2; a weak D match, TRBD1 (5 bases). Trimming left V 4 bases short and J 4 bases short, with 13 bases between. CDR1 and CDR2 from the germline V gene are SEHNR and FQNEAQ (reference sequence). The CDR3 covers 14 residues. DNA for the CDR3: TGTGCCAGCAGCTCACAGGATTTTATCTATGGCTACACCTTC. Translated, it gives CASSSQDFIYGYTF.

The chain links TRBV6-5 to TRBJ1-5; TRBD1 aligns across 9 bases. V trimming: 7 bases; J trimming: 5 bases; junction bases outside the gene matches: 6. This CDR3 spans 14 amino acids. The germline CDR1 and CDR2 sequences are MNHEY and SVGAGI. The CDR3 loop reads CASIPGQGYQPQHF. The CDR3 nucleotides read TGTGCCAGCATTCCGGGACAGGGCTATCAGCCCCAGCATTTT.

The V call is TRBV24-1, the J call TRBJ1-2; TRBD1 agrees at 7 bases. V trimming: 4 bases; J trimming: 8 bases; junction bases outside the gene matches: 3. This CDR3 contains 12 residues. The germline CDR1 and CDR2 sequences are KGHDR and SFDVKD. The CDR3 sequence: CATSEQGRGYTF. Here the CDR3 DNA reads TGTGCCACCAGTGAACAGGGGAGAGGCTACACCTTC.

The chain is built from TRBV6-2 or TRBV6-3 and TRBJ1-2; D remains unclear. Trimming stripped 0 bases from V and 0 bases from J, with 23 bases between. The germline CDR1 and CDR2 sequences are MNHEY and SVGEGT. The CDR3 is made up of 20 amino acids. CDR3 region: CASSYSSMVGSGGTNYGYTF. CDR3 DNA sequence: TGTGCCAGCAGTTACTCGAGTATGGTTGGGTCCGGAGGGACTAACTATGGCTACACCTTC.

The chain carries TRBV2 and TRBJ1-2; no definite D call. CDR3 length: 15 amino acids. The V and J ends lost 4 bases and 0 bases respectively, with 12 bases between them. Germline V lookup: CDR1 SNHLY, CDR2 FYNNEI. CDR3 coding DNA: TGTGCCAGCAGTGTGGTTAGCCCGACTAACTATGGCTACACCTTC. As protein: CASSVVSPTNYGYTF. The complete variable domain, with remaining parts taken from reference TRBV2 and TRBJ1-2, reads EPEVTQTPSHQVTQMGQEVILRCVPISNHLYFYWYRQILGQKVEFLVSFYNNEISEKSEIFDDQFSVERPDGSNFTLKIRSTKLEDSAMYFCASSVVSPTNYGYTFGSGTRLTVV.